Sequencing of this T cell receptor beta chain was carried out in a study of cytomegalovirus exposure and HLA in healthy donors. Findings and caveats of the study: Several of the most significant clusters were apparently associated with common viral pathogens in a later analysis. TCR beta chain V- and J-gene trimming was linked, in a later analysis, to a missense variant in DCLRE1C.

Note on this clone: The antigen remains undetermined.

13 Jbeta primers and 60 Vbeta primers were used for the PCR. Generated by immunoSEQ multiplex PCR, the TCRdb table keeps only in-frame clones and is missing some. The table shows some 130,000 clones, with about 70% occurring only once. Sequencing was performed on PBMCs. The clonotype comes from a male donor in good health and CMV-seronegative.

CDR3 nucleotide sequence: TGTGCCAGCAGCTTAGCTCCAGTTGTGTCCTCCTACGAGCAGTACTTC. It is translated as CASSLAPVVSSYEQYF. The chain joins TRBV7-2 to TRBJ2-7; unclear D gene. Trimming took 0 bases from V and 0 from J, leaving 12 bases between them. The length of the CDR3 is 16 residues. Germline CDR1 reads SGHTA; CDR2 reads FQGNSA.